A single sample is the source of the 30 T cell receptor beta chains below, sequenced in a study of OX40 agonist ivuxolimab in advanced cancers. Sequencing used immunoSEQ multiplex PCR; TCRdb keeps in-frame clones, though not all of them. Among tens of thousands of clones, about 89% were seen once, and the ten largest hold 10%. The material sequenced was CD4+ or CD8+ T cells sorted from blood, taken in a trial of the OX40 agonist ivuxolimab. These receptors came from an adult with an advanced solid tumor such as melanoma, head and neck, liver or kidney cancer.

The rearrangement links TRBV5-1 to TRBJ2-3; D unresolved. The germline V and J ends were trimmed by 0 bases and 2 bases, with 4 bases remaining between them. Germline CDR1 reads SGHRS; CDR2 reads YFSETQ. This CDR3 spans 13 amino acids. In DNA form, the CDR3 reads TGCGCCAGCAGCTTGGCCCACACAGATACGCAGTATTTT. It encodes CASSLAHTDTQYF.

J is TRBJ1-3 and V is TRBV5-1; 7 nucleotides align to TRBD1. Germline lookup yields CDR1 SGHRS and CDR2 YFSETQ. The trim removed 4 bases at V and 1 base at J, leaving 2 bases unmatched. There are 14 residues in the CDR3. CDR3 DNA sequence: TGCGCCAGCAGCCAGGGACAGTCTGGAAACACCATATATTTT. As protein: CASSQGQSGNTIYF.

The chain couples TRBV7-2 to TRBJ2-2; D not certain. CDR1 SGHTA and CDR2 FQGNSA come from the germline V gene. The V gene lost 5 bases and the J gene lost 2 bases, with 15 bases spanning the gap. CDR3 length: 16 amino acids. CDR3 sequence (DNA): TGTGCCAGCAGCCCCCGGGCCCTGAGAAACACCGGGGAGCTGTTTTTT. Its translation: CASSPRALRNTGELFF.

The chain couples TRBV6-5 to TRBJ2-5, with unresolved D. The germline V gene encodes CDR1 MNHEY and CDR2 SVGAGI. V was trimmed by 6 bases and J by 0 bases, leaving 8 bases between them. The CDR3 covers 13 residues. CDR3 in amino acids: CASRRRYQETQYF. The CDR3 DNA reads as TGTGCCAGCAGGCGTCGTTACCAAGAGACCCAGTACTTC.

CDR3 residues: CASSLGAGTLGAQYF. The CDR3, as DNA: TGTGCCAGCAGCTTGGGGGCGGGGACCCTTGGGGCCCAGTACTTC. The chain links TRBV5-6 to TRBJ2-5, with D possibly being TRBD2 (6 bases). This CDR3 contains 15 residues. Trimming cost V 0 bases and J 9 bases, with 18 bases left between them. CDR1 and CDR2 from the germline V gene are SGHDT and YYEEEE.

The rearrangement uses TRBV9 and TRBJ1-3; unclear D gene. Germline V gene sequence: CDR1 SGDLS, CDR2 YYNGEE. The CDR3 contains 12 residues. The ends were cut back, 4 bases at V and 4 bases at J, with 6 bases in the middle. CDR3 sequence: CASSSYGNTIYF. CDR3 DNA: TGTGCCAGCAGCTCCTACGGAAACACCATATATTTT. The full variable domain, in which reference TRBV9 and TRBJ1-3 provide the parts outside the CDR3, is DSGVTQTPKHLITATGQRVTLRCSPRSGDLSVYWYQQSLDQGLQFLIQYYNGEERAKGNILERFSAQQFPDLHSELNLSSLELGDSALYFCASSSYGNTIYFGEGSWLTVV.

The gene calls are TRBV5-1 and TRBJ2-1; D is undetermined. Trimming removed 4 bases at V and 3 bases at J, with 11 bases between. Germline values: CDR1 SGHRS, CDR2 YFSETQ. The CDR3 is 14 amino acids. CDR3 amino acids: CASSRTGHYNEQFF. The DNA of the CDR3 is TGCGCCAGCAGCCGGACGGGTCACTACAATGAGCAGTTCTTC.

This sequence joins TRBV9 and TRBJ2-6, with a weak D call TRBD1 (6 bases). From germline, CDR1 is SGDLS and CDR2 YYNGEE. The V end was cut by 0 bases, the J end by 0 bases, with 10 bases between. The CDR3 is 17 amino acids. The CDR3 region is CASSVGGTSSGANVLTF. The CDR3 bases are TGTGCCAGCAGCGTAGGTGGGACAAGCTCTGGGGCCAACGTCCTGACTTTC.

V is TRBV11-2 and J is TRBJ2-1, with D possibly called TRBD1 or TRBD2 (6 bases each). CDR3 length: 15 residues. The germline V gene encodes CDR1 SGHAT and CDR2 FQNNGV. V was cut by 5 bases and J by 4 bases, with 15 bases left in between. The CDR3 DNA follows: TGTGCCAGCAGCACACGGGGGCCGAGGTACAATGAGCAGTTCTTC. Its translation is CASSTRGPRYNEQFF.

The V call is TRBV7-9, the J call TRBJ2-7; D is unresolved. V was trimmed by 0 bases and J by 0 bases, leaving 9 bases between them. CDR1 is SEHNR, CDR2 FQNEAQ, per germline (reference sequence). The CDR3 consists of 15 residues. The CDR3 DNA reads TGTGCCAGCAGCTTAGCGAGTAGTGCCTCCTACGAGCAGTACTTC. This gives the protein CASSLASSASYEQYF.

J is TRBJ2-3 and V is TRBV25-1; possible D gene TRBD2, 5 bases. Germline-derived CDR1 and CDR2 are MGHDK and SYGVNS. This CDR3 region has 15 residues. Trimming removed 8 bases from V and 4 bases from J, with 19 bases in between. The CDR3 DNA follows: TGTGCCAGCGAGGACTCCTGGGGTCACGCAGATACGCAGTATTTT. As protein: CASEDSWGHADTQYF. Using reference TRBV25-1 and TRBJ2-3 for the parts outside the CDR3, the full variable domain is EADIYQTPRYLVIGTGKKITLECSQTMGHDKMYWYQQDPGMELHLIHYSYGVNSTEKGDLSSESTVSRIRTEHFPLTLESARPSHTSQYLCASEDSWGHADTQYFGPGTRLTVL.

The chain uses TRBV11-2 and TRBJ2-5, with D unclear. The CDR3 spans 13 residues. V lost 3 bases and J 2 bases, leaving 7 bases between the germline ends. The V gene's germline CDR1 is SGHAT and CDR2 FQNNGV. The CDR3 region has the DNA TGTGCCAGCAGCTTTGGTCGGCAAGAGACCCAGTACTTC. Protein product: CASSFGRQETQYF. The whole variable domain, remainder taken from reference TRBV11-2 and TRBJ2-5, is EAGVAQSPRYKIIEKRQSVAFWCNPISGHATLYWYQQILGQGPKLLIQFQNNGVVDDSQLPKDRFSAERLKGVDSTLKIQPAKLEDSAVYLCASSFGRQETQYFGPGTRLLVL.

This chain connects TRBV6-5 to TRBJ1-2; D perhaps matches TRBD1 (6 bases). CDR1 MNHEY and CDR2 SVGAGI come from the germline V gene. The CDR3 has 14 residues. V was trimmed by 2 bases and J by 2 bases, leaving 9 bases between them. In DNA form, the CDR3 reads TGTGCCAGCAGTTACAATACAGGGAACTATGGCTACACCTTC. This codes for CASSYNTGNYGYTF.

The rearrangement links TRBV6-6 to TRBJ2-2, with D uncertain. Between the trimmed V and J ends, which lost 6 bases and 3 bases, there was a span of 2 bases. The CDR3 has 11 amino acids. Germline V lookup: CDR1 MNHNY, CDR2 SVGAGI (reference sequence). DNA of the CDR3: TGTGCCAGCAGAGACACCGGGGAGCTGTTTTTT. Its protein is CASRDTGELFF.

This clone was detected once. The chain carries TRBV5-4 and TRBJ2-7, with 16 positions matching TRBD2. The V gene end was trimmed by 7 bases and the J gene end by 2 bases; junction bases not matched to a gene: 9. This CDR3 contains 17 residues. The V gene's germline CDR1 is SGHNT and CDR2 YYREEE (reference sequence). The CDR3 sequence is CASARGLAGGATYEQYF. The DNA of the CDR3 is TGTGCCAGCGCTAGGGGACTAGCGGGAGGGGCTACCTACGAGCAGTACTTC.

CDR3 nucleotides: TGTGCCAGCAGCTTATCGCCGAGCTCTGGAAACACCATATATTTT. Encoded protein: CASSLSPSSGNTIYF. V usage is TRBV7-3 and J usage is TRBJ1-3; no clear D gene. There are 15 residues in the CDR3. V lost 2 bases, J lost 0 bases, and 8 bases lay in between. Germline CDR1 is SGHTA and CDR2 is FQGTGA.

The chain is built from TRBV2 and TRBJ2-2, with 12 nucleotides matching TRBD1. This CDR3 spans 16 amino acids. V gave up 5 bases and J gave up 5 bases; unmatched junction bases: 6. Germline assignment: CDR1 SNHLY and CDR2 FYNNEI. The CDR3 DNA follows: TGTGCCAGCAGTTACCGGGACAGGGGGCGAACCGGGGAGCTGTTTTTT. This gives the protein CASSYRDRGRTGELFF.

The chain recombines TRBV6-1 with TRBJ1-5; D call uncertain. The CDR3 is 13 amino acids. The ends were cut back, 4 bases at V and 4 bases at J, with 8 bases in the middle. Germline values: CDR1 MNHNS, CDR2 SASEGT. CDR3 amino acids: CASSVSLNQPQHF. CDR3 DNA sequence: TGTGCCAGCAGTGTATCACTTAATCAGCCCCAGCATTTT.

This clone occurred once. The V and J genes are TRBV9 and TRBJ1-3; no clear D gene. V was cut by 0 bases and J by 0 bases, with 4 bases left in between. Germline V gene sequence: CDR1 SGDLS, CDR2 YYNGEE. The CDR3 consists of 14 residues. CDR3 in amino acids: CASSVDYSGNTIYF. CDR3 bases: TGTGCCAGCAGCGTAGATTACTCTGGAAACACCATATATTTT.

This rearrangement joins TRBV11-3 to TRBJ2-1, with 9 bases identical to TRBD1. The CDR3 extends over 13 amino acids. V shed 5 bases and J 7 bases; nucleotides not matched to a gene: 3. The germline V gene has CDR1 SGHNT and CDR2 YENEEA. The CDR3: CASSRGQGNEQFF. In DNA form, the CDR3 reads TGTGCCAGCAGCCGCGGACAGGGGAATGAGCAGTTCTTC.

The chain joins TRBV28 to TRBJ2-7; 7 bases match TRBD1. The CDR3 is 13 amino acids. The J segment lost 6 bases and the V segment lost 7 bases, leaving 9 bases of the junction unmatched. CDR1 is MDHEN, CDR2 SYDVKM, per germline. CDR3 bases: TGTGCCAGCAATAGGGGGCGCATCCGCGAGCAGTACTTC. It specifies CASNRGRIREQYF.

The chain combines TRBV11-2 with TRBJ2-7; no clear D gene. The CDR3 has 13 residues. The V and J ends lost 5 bases and 3 bases respectively, with 11 bases between them. Germline lookup yields CDR1 SGHAT and CDR2 FQNNGV. The CDR3 DNA follows: TGTGCCAGCAGCCCCTTTTTGAACTACGAGCAGTACTTC. It codes for CASSPFLNYEQYF.

The chain carries TRBV2 and TRBJ2-7; TRBD2 is a possible D gene (7 bases). The germline V gene has CDR1 SNHLY and CDR2 FYNNEI. The CDR3 runs 13 residues. The ends were cut back, 6 bases at V and 5 bases at J, with 14 bases in the middle. For the CDR3, the DNA is TGTGCCAGCAGCACAGGGAGGGACCACGAGCAGTACTTC. This codes for CASSTGRDHEQYF.

This chain links TRBV9 with TRBJ2-1; tentative D call: TRBD2 (6 bases). CDR3 length: 14 amino acids. From germline, CDR1 is SGDLS and CDR2 YYNGEE. The V end lost 3 bases, the J end lost 1 base, and 8 bases lay between the germline ends. CDR3 sequence: CASSGRDSYNEQFF. In nucleotides, the CDR3 is TGTGCCAGCAGCGGGAGGGATTCCTACAATGAGCAGTTCTTC. Complete variable domain (other parts from reference TRBV9 and TRBJ2-1): DSGVTQTPKHLITATGQRVTLRCSPRSGDLSVYWYQQSLDQGLQFLIQYYNGEERAKGNILERFSAQQFPDLHSELNLSSLELGDSALYFCASSGRDSYNEQFFGPGTRLTVL.

This clone was recorded once. The V gene is TRBV28, the J gene TRBJ1-1, with D hard to call. CDR3 size: 14 residues. Germline lookup yields CDR1 MDHEN and CDR2 SYDVKM. V was clipped by 5 bases and J by 0 bases, with 10 bases between them. The DNA for the CDR3 is TGTGCCAGCAGTCGCGTCAAAATGAACACTGAAGCTTTCTTT. Amino acids: CASSRVKMNTEAFF.

The chain joins TRBV30 to TRBJ1-1; a weak D match, TRBD1 (5 bases). CDR3 size: 14 residues. Germline values: CDR1 GTSNPN, CDR2 SVGIG (reference sequence). V was shortened by 4 bases and J by 1 base, with 13 bases between the two germline ends. The CDR3 nucleotides read TGTGCCTGGACCTATGGGAGGGGGAACACTGAAGCTTTCTTT. It translates to CAWTYGRGNTEAFF. Supplemented by reference TRBV30 and TRBJ1-1, the full variable domain reads SQTIHQWPATLVQPVGSPLSLECTVEGTSNPNLYWYRQAAGRGLQLLFYSVGIGQISSEVPQNLSASRPQDRQFILSSKKLLLSDSGFYLCAWTYGRGNTEAFFGQGTRLTVV.

On this clone itself: Compared with germline, one end of the junction differs, possibly owing to a read error. The gene calls are TRBV7-7 and TRBJ2-7; 7 bases fit TRBD1. CDR3 length equals 13 residues. Germline CDR1 and CDR2: SSHAT and FNYEAQ (reference sequence). Here the CDR3 reads CASSRDRFYEQYF. CDR3 sequence (DNA): TGTGCTAGCAGCCGGGACAGATTCTACGAGCAGTACTTC.

This chain connects TRBV18 to TRBJ1-4, with D unclear. Per germline, CDR1 KGHSH and CDR2 LQKENI. The CDR3 spans 15 residues. V lost 3 bases and J lost 0, with 8 bases in between. The CDR3 protein is CASSPMQTTNEKLFF. DNA for the CDR3: TGTGCCAGCTCACCCATGCAGACAACTAATGAAAAACTGTTTTTT.

In this sample, this clone turned up a few times. The V call is TRBV6-5, the J call TRBJ1-2; TRBD1 agrees at 7 bases. Germline assignment: CDR1 MNHEY and CDR2 SVGAGI. V lost 4 bases to trimming and J lost 8 bases; unmatched junction nucleotides: 10. The CDR3 has 14 amino acids. CDR3 sequence (DNA): TGTGCCAGCAGTTCCCTAGACAGGGCTAACGGCTACACCTTC. Its protein is CASSSLDRANGYTF.

The chain has TRBV6-1 and TRBJ1-5; no clear D. In germline, CDR1 is MNHNS, CDR2 SASEGT. The CDR3 runs 12 residues. Trimming left V 4 bases short and J 6 bases short, with 7 bases between. The CDR3 sequence is CASSVGFQPQHF. As DNA, the CDR3 is TGTGCCAGCAGTGTAGGGTTTCAGCCCCAGCATTTT.